This T cell receptor (beta chain) stems from a study of blood T cell repertoires in COVID-19. Study-level information: The analysed material was cDNA or gDNA that came from T cells, B-cell-depleted T cells, or PBMCs.

The protocol was immunoSEQ multiplex PCR, while the TCRdb copy is restricted to in-frame clones and leaves out a portion. The top ten hold about 6% of the sample, which has about 350,000 clones, 87% seen once. The germline V gene has CDR1 MNHEY and CDR2 SMNVEV (reference sequence). The CDR3 length is 16 residues. Losses at the gene ends were 5 bases for V and 2 bases for J; bases not matched to a gene: 10. The sample consisted of peripheral blood. This clonotype was obtained from a woman between 45 and 60 years old with COVID-19, enrolled during active disease. This sequence joins TRBV27 and TRBJ2-3, with 7 nucleotides matching TRBD1. This CDR3 reads CASSGQGQYFTDTQYF. CDR3 DNA sequence: TGTGCCAGCAGTGGGCAGGGACAGTATTTCACAGATACGCAGTATTTT.